The 25 T cell receptor beta chains given below trace back to one sample, sequenced in a study of shared T cell receptors in the human thymus. Only in-frame clones appear in the TCRdb table, and some are missing; sequencing was by immunoSEQ multiplex PCR. The data contain some 640,000 clones, around 87% of them seen just once; the ten biggest clones take up 0.0094%. The same sample was also used in a study of human thymus T cells.

Sample: thymocytes. All receptors derive from a boy under two years old with a congenital heart defect.

V is TRBV18 and J is TRBJ2-7, with D maybe TRBD1 (7 bases). Germline V lookup: CDR1 KGHSH, CDR2 LQKENI. Deletions cut 5 bases from V and 3 bases from J, with 17 bases between. The CDR3 loop spans 15 amino acids. CDR3 protein: CASSNNTGEVYEQYF. The CDR3, as DNA: TGTGCCAGCTCAAACAATACAGGGGAGGTCTACGAGCAGTACTTC. The variable domain in full, completed from reference TRBV18 and TRBJ2-7, reads NAGVMQNPRHLVRRRGQEARLRCSPMKGHSHVYWYRQLPEEGLKFMVYLQKENIIDESGMPKERFSAEFPKEGPSILRIQQVVRGDSAAYFCASSNNTGEVYEQYFGPGTRLTVT.

The chain recombines TRBV15 with TRBJ2-1; 8 bases are shared with TRBD2. The CDR3 has 18 residues. V shed 5 bases, J shed 6 bases, and the junction held 18 bases outside the gene matches. Germline-derived CDR1 and CDR2 are LNHNV and YYDKDF (reference sequence). The CDR3 here is CATSLPVSGSEGSNEQFF. For the CDR3, the DNA is TGTGCCACCAGCCTACCAGTCAGCGGGAGCGAAGGTAGCAATGAGCAGTTCTTC.

The CDR3 loop is CASSSLGTVGSYEQYF. The CDR3 DNA follows: TGTGCCAGCAGTTCACTAGGGACAGTGGGATCCTACGAGCAGTACTTC. The rearrangement joins TRBV28 to TRBJ2-7, with 7 positions matching TRBD1. The CDR3 is 16 residues long. Germline V gene data show CDR1 as MDHEN and CDR2 as SYDVKM. Trimming cost V 4 bases and J 1 base; bases outside gene matches: 10.

The rearrangement joins TRBV6-5 to TRBJ2-2, with a weak D call TRBD1 (6 bases). Trimming took off 6 bases at V and 1 base at J, with 9 bases between the two ends. The CDR3 extends over 14 amino acids. Germline V gene sequence: CDR1 MNHEY, CDR2 SVGAGI. The CDR3 sequence: CASRTGQNTGELFF. CDR3 DNA: TGTGCCAGCAGGACAGGCCAGAACACCGGGGAGCTGTTTTTT.

The rearrangement uses TRBV4-1 and TRBJ1-2; 9 nucleotides agree with TRBD1. With V trimmed by 2 bases and J by 6 bases, 13 bases remained unmatched. CDR1 and CDR2 from the germline V gene are MGHRA and YSYEKL. The CDR3 covers 17 residues. In nucleotides, the CDR3 is TGCGCCAGCAGCCAACCACAACCCCGGGACAGGGTAGATGGCTACACCTTC. This codes for CASSQPQPRDRVDGYTF.

This chain joins TRBV6-5 and TRBJ2-7; 7 bases match TRBD1. V lost 6 bases, J lost 1 base, and 9 bases stayed unmatched. The germline gives CDR1 MNHEY, CDR2 SVGAGI. CDR3 size: 15 residues. CDR3 DNA sequence: TGTGCCAGCAGGGAGGTCAGGGGGTGGTCCTACGAGCAGTACTTC. It codes for CASREVRGWSYEQYF.

The chain combines TRBV15 with TRBJ2-1; D is possibly TRBD2 (7 bases). Looked up from germline, CDR1 is LNHNV and CDR2 is YYDKDF (reference sequence). This CDR3 comprises 17 residues. Trimming pared 1 base from V and 5 bases from J, leaving 18 bases between. DNA of the CDR3: TGTGCCACCAGCAGAGGTTGGGGGGGCGCCTACCACAATGAGCAGTTCTTC. Its translation: CATSRGWGGAYHNEQFF. The complete variable domain, with remaining parts taken from reference TRBV15 and TRBJ2-1, reads DAMVIQNPRYQVTQFGKPVTLSCSQTLNHNVMYWYQQKSSQAPKLLFHYYDKDFNNEADTPDNFQSRRPNTSFCFLDIRSPGLGDTAMYLCATSRGWGGAYHNEQFFGPGTRLTVL.

The chain joins TRBV5-6 to TRBJ2-1; 15 nucleotides agree with TRBD2. With V trimmed by 0 bases and J by 10 bases, 14 bases remained unmatched. The CDR3 consists of 19 residues. Per germline, CDR1 SGHDT and CDR2 YYEEEE. CDR3 nucleotides: TGTGCCAGCAGCTTGGCCAGGACTAGCGGGAGGGCCTTGGTTGGCGAGCAGTTCTTC. Translating gives CASSLARTSGRALVGEQFF.

The rearrangement joins TRBV28 to TRBJ2-1, with 11 bases matching TRBD2. Germline CDR1 and CDR2: MDHEN and SYDVKM. The CDR3 sequence is 19 residues long. V lost 0 bases and J lost 9; bases outside the gene matches: 16. The CDR3 sequence: CASSLWRRACSGRGVEQFF. The CDR3 coding sequence is TGTGCCAGCAGTTTATGGAGGAGGGCTTGTAGCGGGAGGGGGGTTGAGCAGTTCTTC.

The genes are TRBV6-1 and TRBJ2-7; no definite D call. V lost 4 bases, J lost 4 bases, and 8 bases lay in between. The germline gives CDR1 MNHNS, CDR2 SASEGT. The CDR3 extends over 12 amino acids. DNA of the CDR3: TGTGCCAGCAGTGGAGATAGATACGAGCAGTACTTC. Translated, it gives CASSGDRYEQYF.

The chain is built from TRBV7-6 and TRBJ1-5, with a tentative D call TRBD1 (5 bases). Germline CDR1 is SGHVS and CDR2 is FNYEAQ. The CDR3 sequence is 15 residues long. Between the trimmed V and J ends, which lost 4 bases and 0 bases, there was a span of 10 bases. The CDR3 DNA is TGTGCCAGCAGCTCTGGACATAATAGCAATCAGCCCCAGCATTTT. This codes for CASSSGHNSNQPQHF.

V gene TRBV6-5 combines with J gene TRBJ1-2, with 9 bases aligning to TRBD1. This CDR3 is built from 13 residues. Germline assignment: CDR1 MNHEY and CDR2 SVGAGI. J gave up 7 bases and V 7 bases, and 7 bases lay outside the gene matches. The CDR3 is CASTATGGSGYTF. The CDR3 DNA reads as TGTGCCAGCACCGCGACAGGGGGAAGTGGCTACACCTTC.

The chain recombines TRBV18 with TRBJ1-2, with D maybe TRBD1 (6 bases). The germline CDR1 and CDR2 sequences are KGHSH and LQKENI. V was pared by 4 bases and J by 2 bases, with 11 bases between. The CDR3 consists of 14 residues. DNA for the CDR3: TGTGCCAGCTCACTCAGGACAGCAAACTATGGCTACACCTTC. It specifies CASSLRTANYGYTF.

This rearrangement joins TRBV30 to TRBJ1-4; D unclear. In germline, CDR1 is GTSNPN, CDR2 SVGIG (reference sequence). CDR3 length: 11 residues. Trimming shortened V by 7 bases and J by 8 bases, and 11 bases separated the two germline ends. The CDR3 bases are TGTGCCTCTAAGGCGGGGGAAAAACTGTTTTTT. Translated, it gives CASKAGEKLFF. Combining the CDR3 with reference TRBV30 and TRBJ1-4 gives the whole variable domain SQTIHQWPATLVQPVGSPLSLECTVEGTSNPNLYWYRQAAGRGLQLLFYSVGIGQISSEVPQNLSASRPQDRQFILSSKKLLLSDSGFYLCASKAGEKLFFGSGTQLSVL.

The V gene is TRBV25-1, the J gene TRBJ2-5, with 8 bases aligning to TRBD1. The V and J ends lost 0 bases and 0 bases, in that order; junction bases with no gene match: 6. CDR3 length: 17 amino acids. Germline lookup yields CDR1 MGHDK and CDR2 SYGVNS. The CDR3 loop reads CASSEYGQGDHQETQYF. The CDR3 nucleotides read TGTGCCAGCAGTGAATACGGACAGGGAGACCACCAAGAGACCCAGTACTTC.

V usage is TRBV12-5 and J usage is TRBJ2-1; no firm D call. V lost 0 bases to trimming and J lost 9 bases, with 6 bases between them. There are 12 residues in the CDR3. Germline V lookup: CDR1 LGHNT, CDR2 FRNRAP. CDR3 protein: CASGLVHCEQFF. Written as DNA, the CDR3 is TGTGCTAGTGGTTTGGTACATTGTGAGCAGTTCTTC.

This chain links TRBV13 with TRBJ2-7; the match to TRBD2 covers 12 bases. Germline-derived CDR1 and CDR2 are PRHDT and FYEKMQ (reference sequence). The J segment lost 2 bases and the V segment lost 5 bases, leaving 13 bases of the junction unmatched. This CDR3 spans 18 amino acids. The CDR3 DNA follows: TGTGCCAGCAGCCTGCGGACTAGCGGGGTTCCCACTACCTACGAGCAGTACTTC. As protein: CASSLRTSGVPTTYEQYF.

The gene calls are TRBV23-1 and TRBJ2-3; no reliable D call. TRBV23-1 is an open reading frame, and its role is uncertain. This CDR3 has 8 amino acids. The DNA for the CDR3 is TGCGTCAAAGATACGCAGTATTTT. Its protein is CVKDTQYF.

The chain is built from TRBV4-1 and TRBJ1-2, with D possibly being TRBD1 (5 bases). Germline CDR1 reads MGHRA; CDR2 reads YSYEKL. Trimming pared 0 bases from V and 4 bases from J, leaving 27 bases between. This CDR3 has 20 residues. The CDR3 bases are TGCGCCAGCAGCCAAGAGGGGAAATGGCAGGGAAGGGCGAGTGGCTATGGCTACACCTTC. This encodes CASSQEGKWQGRASGYGYTF.

This rearrangement joins TRBV14 to TRBJ1-1; a possible D gene is TRBD1 (5 bases). CDR3 length: 16 residues. CDR1 is SGHDN, CDR2 FVKESK, per germline. V was shortened by 4 bases and J by 6 bases, with 21 bases between the two germline ends. CDR3 nucleotides: TGTGCCAGCAGCCCCGGGCCCCGGGGGGTCAACGCTGAAGCTTTCTTT. It specifies CASSPGPRGVNAEAFF.

The chain uses TRBV5-4 and TRBJ2-5; tentatively, D is TRBD2 (6 bases). The CDR3 is 14 residues long. V lost 4 bases, J lost 0 bases, and 10 bases lay in between. From germline, CDR1 is SGHNT and CDR2 YYREEE (reference sequence). CDR3 coding DNA: TGTGCCAGCAGCCTCTCGGGGGACCAAGAGACCCAGTACTTC. Translating gives CASSLSGDQETQYF.

This clone occurred a few times. The CDR3 is CASSQDTDRAGTEAFF. The CDR3 bases are TGCGCCAGCAGCCAAGATACGGACAGGGCGGGCACTGAAGCTTTCTTT. This chain connects TRBV4-3 to TRBJ1-1; 8 nucleotides match TRBD1. Losses at the gene ends were 0 bases for V and 4 bases for J; bases not matched to a gene: 7. CDR3 size: 16 residues. Germline lookup yields CDR1 LGHNA and CDR2 YSLEER.

This clone was found once. This chain joins TRBV28 and TRBJ1-2; 11 nucleotides match TRBD1. CDR1 and CDR2 from the germline V gene are MDHEN and SYDVKM. The trim removed 6 bases at V and 1 base at J, leaving 22 bases unmatched. This CDR3 contains 21 residues. The CDR3 is CASSHTPGQGGAPLFNYGYTF. CDR3 in DNA: TGTGCCAGCAGCCACACTCCGGGACAGGGGGGCGCCCCCCTGTTTAACTATGGCTACACCTTC.

The J gene is TRBJ1-4, the V gene TRBV27, with TRBD1 matching 8 bases. After removal of 2 bases from V and 7 bases from J, the junction contained 18 bases not matched to a gene. The CDR3 has 19 amino acids. Germline V gene data show CDR1 as MNHEY and CDR2 as SMNVEV (reference sequence). This chain's CDR3 is CASSLPLSGQGREGEKLFF. The DNA for the CDR3 is TGTGCCAGCAGTTTACCACTTTCCGGACAGGGTAGGGAAGGTGAAAAACTGTTTTTT.

The chain joins TRBV28 to TRBJ2-1; TRBD2 aligns across 7 bases. Trimming removed 2 bases from V and 5 bases from J; junction bases left unmatched: 15. This CDR3 comprises 18 residues. From germline, CDR1 is MDHEN and CDR2 SYDVKM. CDR3 in amino acids: CASSLRAGATSADNEQFF. The CDR3 DNA reads as TGTGCCAGCAGTTTACGGGCGGGAGCTACCTCCGCTGACAATGAGCAGTTCTTC.